This entry is about one T cell receptor (beta chain). The sample is drawn from a study of shared clonotypes between healthy human individuals. The assay was run at deep level. Assay used: immunoSEQ multiplex PCR; TCRdb lists only in-frame clones, some missing. The sample carries 2 million to 2.5 million clones, just under 95% recorded once. Terminally differentiated effector memory CD45RA+ cells were excluded by CCR7 positive selection of CD45RO-negative cells. Between the trimmed V and J ends, which lost 1 base and 4 bases, there was a span of 6 bases. This CDR3 has 13 amino acids. Germline V CDR1 and CDR2: SGHAT, FQNNGV.

Material for sequencing was naive CD8+ T cells sorted from blood. The chain combines TRBV11-2 with TRBJ2-3; D could derive from TRBD1 or TRBD2 (5 bases each). This receptor was taken from a man aged 18 to 30 in good health. In nucleotides, the CDR3 is TGTGCCAGCAGCTTAGGAGGGGCAGATACGCAGTATTTT. The encoded protein is CASSLGGADTQYF.